This TCR beta chain was found in a study of T cell responses to AZD1222 COVID-19 vaccine. General study findings and limits: Only a handful of AZD1222 recipients, more than five in all, had baseline seropositivity. Nearly half of the spike-specific TCRs reportedly recognize variant regions that carry no mutations.

Remarks on this clone: Its antigen is as yet unknown. Other DNA sequences in this specimen translate into the identical CDR3.

V lost 4 bases, J lost 6 bases, and 7 bases stayed unmatched. The CDR3 covers 14 residues. Germline CDR1 reads LGHNA; CDR2 reads YNFKEQ. The assay was immunoSEQ multiplex PCR, and TCRdb's table has in-frame clones only and misses some. The table includes about 150,000 clones, about 93% detected once. This specimen was peripheral blood, taken 28 days after the second AZD1222 dose. This chain uses TRBV4-2 with TRBJ1-2; TRBD1 agrees at 8 bases. This clonotype was obtained from an adult who received the AZD1222 COVID-19 vaccine. The CDR3 reads CASSPTGGRDGYTF. The CDR3 region has the DNA TGTGCCAGCAGCCCAACAGGGGGGCGAGATGGCTACACCTTC.